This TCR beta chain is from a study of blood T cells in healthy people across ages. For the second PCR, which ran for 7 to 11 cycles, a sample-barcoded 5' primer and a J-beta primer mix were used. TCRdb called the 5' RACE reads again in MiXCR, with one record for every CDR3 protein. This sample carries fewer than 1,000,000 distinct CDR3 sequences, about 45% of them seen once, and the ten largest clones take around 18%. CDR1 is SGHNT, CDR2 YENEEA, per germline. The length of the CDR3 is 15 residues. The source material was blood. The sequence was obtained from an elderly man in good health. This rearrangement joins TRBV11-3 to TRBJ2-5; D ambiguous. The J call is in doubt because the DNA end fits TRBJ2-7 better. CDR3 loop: CASSLGSLQENEQYF. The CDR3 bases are TGTGCCAGCAGCTTAGGATCCCTCCAAGAAAACGAGCAGTACTTC.